These 28 T cell receptor beta chains share one sample of origin, sequenced in a study of blood T cells in healthy people across ages. Then a second PCR, running roughly 7 to 11 cycles, was carried out with a sample-barcoded 5' primer and a J-beta primer mix. MiXCR, run by TCRdb on the 5' RACE reads, gives a single entry per CDR3 protein. The sample contains more than 450,000 distinct CDR3 sequences, 25% to 35% of which appear only once. Another study also made use of these data, one on T cells of mothers and their children.

The sample was blood. The receptors originated from a boy aged 2 to 10 in good health.

The rearrangement links TRBV10-3 to TRBJ2-2, with TRBD1 as a possible D gene (6 bases). Germline V gene sequence: CDR1 ENHRY, CDR2 SYGVKD. V gave up 8 bases and J gave up 8 bases, with 18 bases separating them. CDR3 length: 14 amino acids. CDR3: CAIGPWTAEGELFF. In DNA form, the CDR3 reads TGTGCCATCGGACCCTGGACAGCCGAGGGGGAGCTGTTTTTT.

This clonotype showed up just a few times. The chain uses TRBV3-1 and TRBJ2-3; D tentatively reads TRBD1 or TRBD2 (6 bases each). The length of the CDR3 is 12 residues. Trimming shortened V by 5 bases and J by 11 bases, and 14 bases separated the two germline ends. From germline, CDR1 is LGHDT and CDR2 YNNKEL (reference sequence). Written as DNA, the CDR3 is TGTGCCAGCAGCTCTGGGGGGACACGGCAGTATTTT. It specifies CASSSGGTRQYF.

At least ten counts were recorded for this clonotype. The genes are TRBV21-1 and TRBJ1-4; TRBD1 is the table's D call and was not checked against the DNA. TRBV21-1 is a listed pseudogene. This CDR3 contains 15 residues. The CDR3 nucleotides are TGTGCCAGCATCATTGGGGCGGCAACTAATGAAAAACTGTTTTTT. Its protein is CASIIGAATNEKLFF.

The rearrangement joins TRBV4-2 to TRBJ1-2; D is uncertain. Per the germline V gene, CDR1 is LGHNA and CDR2 is YNFKEQ. Deletions cut 2 bases from V and 8 bases from J, with 18 bases between. This CDR3 has 15 residues. This CDR3 reads CASSQSFFQPGGYTF. Here the CDR3 DNA reads TGTGCCAGCAGCCAATCATTCTTCCAGCCGGGGGGCTACACCTTC.

Only a few counts were recorded for this clonotype. The chain recombines TRBV29-1 with TRBJ2-7; 8 bases agree with TRBD1. The V and J ends lost 2 bases and 0 bases, in that order; junction bases with no gene match: 6. This CDR3 is built from 15 residues. CDR1 is SQVTM and CDR2 is ANQGSEA in the germline V gene. As DNA, the CDR3 is TGCAGCGTTGAAACGGGACAGGAGAGCTCCTACGAGCAGTACTTC. Translating gives CSVETGQESSYEQYF.

A note on this clonotype: The junction departs from germline at one end; a sequencing error may be responsible. The V call is TRBV2, the J call TRBJ2-1; D might be TRBD1 (5 bases). This CDR3 region has 14 residues. Looked up from germline, CDR1 is SNHLY and CDR2 is FYNNEI. CDR3 region: CASSDRVFTNEQLF. CDR3 DNA sequence: TGTGCCAGCAGTGACAGGGTTTTTACCAATGAGCAGTTATTC.

The gene calls are TRBV5-6 and TRBJ2-5, with 7 bases identical to TRBD2. This CDR3 is built from 16 residues. Germline loops: CDR1 SGHDT, CDR2 YYEEEE. Trimming at V came to 2 bases and at J to 3 bases, leaving 10 bases not matched to a gene. CDR3 sequence (DNA): TGTGCCAGCAGCTTCTGGAGAACGGGAGGAGAAGAGACCCAGTACTTC. Its translation is CASSFWRTGGEETQYF.

This clonotype was counted between two and nine times. CDR3 nucleotide sequence: TGCAGTGCCCAGCCCGGACAGCCTAAACAGCCCCAGCATTTT. Its translation: CSAQPGQPKQPQHF. This chain connects TRBV20-1 to TRBJ1-5; D is possibly TRBD1 (6 bases). V was shortened by 6 bases and J by 7 bases, with 19 bases between the two germline ends. This CDR3 is 14 amino acids long. CDR1 and CDR2 (germline): DFQATT, SNEGSKA (reference sequence).

The V gene is TRBV20-1, the J gene TRBJ2-5; 11 bases line up with TRBD2. The J call may be in error: the DNA end matches TRBJ2-1 better. Germline CDR1 and CDR2: DFQATT and SNEGSKA (reference sequence). The CDR3 spans 14 residues. CDR3 in amino acids: CSARSGGASGEQFF. CDR3 nucleotides: TGCAGTGCACGTAGCGGGGGGGCCTCGGGTGAGCAGTTCTTC.

The V and J genes are TRBV20-1 and TRBJ2-5; TRBD1 matches 8 bases. After removal of 3 bases from V and 2 bases from J, the junction contained 8 bases not matched to a gene. This CDR3 is 15 amino acids long. Looked up from germline, CDR1 is DFQATT and CDR2 is SNEGSKA (reference sequence). This CDR3 is CSARAQGASQETQYF. In DNA form, the CDR3 reads TGCAGTGCTAGGGCCCAGGGGGCTTCTCAAGAGACCCAGTACTTC.

Only a few counts were recorded for this clonotype. The chain is built from TRBV18 and TRBJ1-1, with 7 nucleotides matching TRBD1. The CDR3 runs to 14 residues. Per germline, CDR1 KGHSH and CDR2 LQKENI. V lost 6 bases, J lost 1 base, and 5 bases stayed unmatched. Here the CDR3 DNA reads TGTGCCAGCTCGTTCAACAGGGGGAACACTGAAGCTTTCTTT. Its protein is CASSFNRGNTEAFF.

This clonotype was found a few times. Here the CDR3 reads CASRGSDEQYF. The CDR3 coding sequence is TGTGCCAGCCGTGGTTCCGACGAGCAGTACTTC. This chain links TRBV6-5 with TRBJ2-5; D remains unclear. The end of the DNA aligns better with TRBJ2-7, so the J call may be wrong. There are 11 residues in the CDR3. Germline V gene sequence: CDR1 MNHEY, CDR2 SVGAGI.

There are a few counts of this clonotype. The chain links TRBV6-4 to TRBJ2-5; TRBD1 matches at 9 bases. Near its end, the DNA agrees better with TRBJ2-7, so the J call may be wrong. CDR1 is MRHNA and CDR2 is SNTAGT in the germline V gene. The CDR3 is 16 residues long. CDR3: CASRNNRGRSGYEQYF. CDR3 coding DNA: TGTGCCAGCAGGAACAACAGGGGGCGAAGCGGCTACGAGCAGTACTTC.

The V and J genes are TRBV15 and TRBJ2-5, with D unresolved. Per the germline V gene, CDR1 is LNHNV and CDR2 is YYDKDF (reference sequence). V gave up 0 bases and J gave up 1 base, with 12 bases separating them. This CDR3 spans 16 amino acids. Here the CDR3 DNA reads TGTGCCACCAGCAGAGATATCGCGGTAATCCAAGAGACCCAGTACTTC. It yields the protein CATSRDIAVIQETQYF.

This clonotype showed up many times. This rearrangement joins TRBV12-5 to TRBJ2-3, with a possible D match to TRBD1 (6 bases). V was shortened by 3 bases and J by 5 bases, with 15 bases between the two germline ends. The CDR3 covers 15 residues. The germline gives CDR1 LGHNT, CDR2 FRNRAP. DNA for the CDR3: TGTGCTAGTGGTTTCGGTTCAGGGGTCGGAGATACGCAGTATTTT. Translation: CASGFGSGVGDTQYF.

This chain connects TRBV20-1 to TRBJ2-5; 14 bases are shared with TRBD2. The V gene's germline CDR1 is DFQATT and CDR2 SNEGSKA (reference sequence). The CDR3 is made up of 15 amino acids. Trimming at V came to 3 bases and at J to 5 bases, leaving 5 bases not matched to a gene. In DNA form, the CDR3 reads TGCAGTGCTAGGCGACTAGCGGGAGGGCCGGAGACCCAGTACTTC. This gives the protein CSARRLAGGPETQYF.

This clonotype was seen only a few times. The chain links TRBV5-1 to TRBJ2-7; D not certain. V was shortened by 5 bases and J by 2 bases, with 17 bases between the two germline ends. Germline V gene sequence: CDR1 SGHRS, CDR2 YFSETQ. The CDR3 runs 15 residues. The CDR3 sequence is CASRPTTGQTYEQYF. The CDR3 DNA sequence: TGCGCCAGCAGACCCACAACCGGGCAAACCTACGAGCAGTACTTC.

This clonotype was detected a few times. The J gene is TRBJ2-1, the V gene TRBV20-1; D tentatively reads TRBD1 or TRBD2 (6 bases each). CDR3 length: 13 amino acids. V was clipped by 0 bases and J by 8 bases, with 11 bases between them. Germline lookup yields CDR1 DFQATT and CDR2 SNEGSKA (reference sequence). CDR3 loop: CSARDGGRDEQFF. For the CDR3, the DNA is TGCAGTGCTAGAGATGGGGGGCGGGATGAGCAGTTCTTC.

This clonotype occurred a few times. The gene calls are TRBV7-2 and TRBJ2-1; 11 bases are a match to TRBD2. The germline gives CDR1 SGHTA, CDR2 FQGNSA. This CDR3 is built from 16 residues. The V segment lost 3 bases and the J segment 3 bases; nucleotides outside the gene matches: 4. As DNA, the CDR3 is TGTGCCAGCAGCTTGGACGGGACTAGCGGCTACAATGAGCAGTTCTTC. Translated, it gives CASSLDGTSGYNEQFF.

This clonotype was seen only a few times. The V call is TRBV7-2, the J call TRBJ1-1; D remains ambiguous. V lost 1 base, J lost 6 bases, and 9 bases lay in between. The CDR3 totals 13 residues. Germline V gene lookup returns CDR1 SGHTA and CDR2 FQGNSA. The CDR3 sequence: CASSLGGSAEAFF. CDR3 sequence (DNA): TGTGCCAGCAGCTTAGGAGGTAGTGCTGAAGCTTTCTTT.

The V gene is TRBV3-1, the J gene TRBJ2-2, with 12 bases lining up with TRBD2. The CDR3 sequence is 22 residues long. With 0 bases clipped from V and 3 bases from J, the junction kept 17 bases outside the gene matches. CDR1 is LGHDT, CDR2 YNNKEL, per germline (reference sequence). This chain's CDR3 is CASSQEAPFPSGRARDTGELFF. CDR3 sequence (DNA): TGTGCCAGCAGCCAAGAGGCGCCCTTCCCTAGCGGGAGGGCCCGGGACACCGGGGAGCTGTTTTTT.

This clonotype was seen a handful of times. Here the CDR3 reads CASAHRAATEAFF. CDR3 sequence (DNA): TGTGCCAGCGCGCACAGGGCGGCCACTGAAGCTTTCTTT. This chain joins TRBV25-1 and TRBJ1-1, with D perhaps matching TRBD1 (6 bases). The CDR3 covers 13 residues. V gave up 8 bases and J gave up 4 bases, with 14 bases separating them. The V gene's germline CDR1 is MGHDK and CDR2 SYGVNS.

CDR3 protein: CASSKGPSGANVLTF. The CDR3, as DNA: TGCGCCAGCAGCAAGGGGCCTTCTGGGGCCAACGTCCTGACTTTC. This chain joins TRBV5-1 and TRBJ2-6; D possibly corresponds to TRBD1 (5 bases). Trimming left V 4 bases short and J 1 base short, with 9 bases between. This CDR3 has 15 amino acids. Germline V gives CDR1 SGHRS, CDR2 YFSETQ.

The J gene is TRBJ2-3, the V gene TRBV29-1; TRBD1 matches 8 bases. Germline CDR1 reads SQVTM; CDR2 reads ANQGSEA. CDR3 length: 11 residues. The CDR3 sequence is CVQGGTDTQYF. The DNA of the CDR3 is TGCGTACAGGGGGGAACAGATACGCAGTATTTT.

This clonotype showed up just a few times. V gene TRBV9 combines with J gene TRBJ2-2, with 7 nucleotides matching TRBD2. Germline CDR1 is SGDLS and CDR2 is YYNGEE. The CDR3 extends over 18 amino acids. J lost 4 bases, V lost 1 base, and 13 bases had no gene match. DNA for the CDR3: TGTGCCAGCAGCGTAACCTTAGGGGAGGGATTAGGCACCGGGGAGCTGTTTTTT. This gives the protein CASSVTLGEGLGTGELFF.

The chain employs TRBV7-6 and TRBJ2-5; 9 nucleotides match TRBD1. The J segment lost 0 bases and the V segment lost 5 bases, leaving 10 bases of the junction unmatched. The CDR3 contains 17 residues. The V gene's germline CDR1 is SGHVS and CDR2 FNYEAQ. The CDR3 protein is CASSNPSGTGYQETQYF. CDR3 nucleotide sequence: TGTGCCAGCAGCAACCCCTCCGGGACAGGGTACCAAGAGACCCAGTACTTC.

The V gene is TRBV24-1, the J gene TRBJ2-1; D not certain. Germline CDR1 and CDR2: KGHDR and SFDVKD. V lost 1 base, J lost 5 bases, and 8 bases lay in between. The CDR3 loop spans 14 amino acids. CDR3 coding DNA: TGTGCCACCAGTGATTTTGCAGATAACAATGAGCAGTTCTTC. It yields the protein CATSDFADNNEQFF.

The gene calls are TRBV20-1 and TRBJ2-5; the match to TRBD2 covers 13 bases. This CDR3 is 15 amino acids long. Germline V gene data show CDR1 as DFQATT and CDR2 as SNEGSKA (reference sequence). J was trimmed by 0 bases and V by 4 bases; bases with no gene match: 2. In nucleotides, the CDR3 is TGCAGTGCTACTGGGACTAGCGGGGACCAAGAGACCCAGTACTTC. This encodes CSATGTSGDQETQYF.